A selection of T cell receptor beta chains follows, all from one sample in a study of PD-L1 blockade in urothelial cancer. Only in-frame clones appear in the TCRdb table, and some are missing; sequencing was by immunoSEQ multiplex PCR. The sample lists about 120,000 clones, 75% to 95% occurring once. This material consisted of PBMCs, taken around atezolizumab (anti-PD-L1) treatment. Source of these receptors: a man aged 60 to 75 with urothelial cancer. Both conserved end residues are trimmed from each CDR3. A D gene is named only where the DNA matches it firmly.

d_gene	v_gene	j_gene	len	CDR3aa
-	TRBV27	TRBJ1-3	13	ASSLTGLRGNTIY
-	TRBV28	TRBJ2-5	11	ASSPGGGETQY
-	TRBV21-1	TRBJ2-5	9	ASSKELTQY
TRBD1	TRBV11-2	TRBJ2-3	17	ASSSQGAPTPYSTDTQY
-	TRBV9	TRBJ1-4	13	ASSARTATNEKLF
TRBD1	TRBV7-2	TRBJ2-6	16	ASSQTWTGRSGANVLT
-	TRBV5-1	TRBJ1-2	13	ASSLAVGAMYGYT
TRBD1	TRBV9	TRBJ1-1	12	ASSRGQGNTEAF
-	TRBV19	TRBJ1-1	13	ASSIHGGLNTEAF
TRBD2	TRBV6-1	TRBJ2-3	13	ASSARRGDTDTQY
-	TRBV30	TRBJ1-5	15	AWSNARTDYSNQPQH
TRBD1	TRBV23-1	TRBJ2-7	15	ASSQPTRTGVSYEQY
TRBD1	TRBV9	TRBJ1-6	13	ASSVVDRGNSPLH
-	TRBV6-6	TRBJ1-2	11	ASSRTGTDGYT
-	TRBV29-1	TRBJ1-2	9	SVLGNYGYT
TRBD2	TRBV6-1	TRBJ2-5	12	ASTPPGGRETQY
TRBD2	TRBV7-8	TRBJ2-1	15	ASSLVVPSGGYNEQF
TRBD1	TRBV2	TRBJ2-2	11	AGGDSETGELF
-	TRBV18	TRBJ1-4	12	ASSPTATNEKLF
-	TRBV4-1	TRBJ2-3	15	ASSPRLGQQTTDTQY
TRBD1	TRBV2	TRBJ1-1	11	ASSLRGTTEAF
-	TRBV30	TRBJ2-5	13	AWSVNLGASETQY
-	TRBV25-1	TRBJ2-3	11	ASSHVGADTQY
TRBD1	TRBV9	TRBJ2-1	14	ASSIPRDSSYNEQF
-	TRBV7-8	TRBJ2-2	15	ASSLAPRGSDTGELF
-	TRBV6-5	TRBJ2-3	13	ASSYSRLVTDTQY
TRBD2	TRBV7-2	TRBJ2-7	13	ASSPRASGAYEQY
TRBD1	TRBV10-2	TRBJ1-5	13	ASSPNRDRVQPQH
-	TRBV19	TRBJ1-2	13	ASSIDGGGVRGYT
-	TRBV19	TRBJ1-1	10	ASSSLWPEAF
-	TRBV14	TRBJ2-1	9	ASSPLTEQF
TRBD1	TRBV5-1	TRBJ1-2	14	ASTWDRGDPEDGYT
-	TRBV19	TRBJ1-1	13	ASSRNPGVVDEAF
-	TRBV25-1	TRBJ2-2	11	ASSELVTGELF
-	TRBV5-6	TRBJ2-4	13	ASSLNGLAKNIQY